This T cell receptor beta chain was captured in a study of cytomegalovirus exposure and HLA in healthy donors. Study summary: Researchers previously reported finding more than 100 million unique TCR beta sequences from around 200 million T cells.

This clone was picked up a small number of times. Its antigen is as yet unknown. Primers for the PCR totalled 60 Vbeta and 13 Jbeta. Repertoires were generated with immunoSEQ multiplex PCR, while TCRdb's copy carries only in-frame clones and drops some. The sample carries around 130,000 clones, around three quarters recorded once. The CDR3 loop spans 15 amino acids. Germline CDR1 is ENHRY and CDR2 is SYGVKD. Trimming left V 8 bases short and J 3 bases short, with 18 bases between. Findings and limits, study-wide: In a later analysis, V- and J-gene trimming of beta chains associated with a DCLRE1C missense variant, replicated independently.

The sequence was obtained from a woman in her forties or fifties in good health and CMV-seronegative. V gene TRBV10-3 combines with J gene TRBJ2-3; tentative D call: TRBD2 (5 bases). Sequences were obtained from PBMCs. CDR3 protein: CAIRGAASRTDTQYF. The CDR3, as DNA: TGTGCCATCCGGGGTGCGGCTAGCAGGACAGATACGCAGTATTTT.